This T cell receptor beta chain was found in a study of T cell changes during pregnancy in multiple sclerosis. The sample holds one count of this clone. Clones were read by immunoSEQ multiplex PCR, and TCRdb kept only the in-frame ones, dropping some. This sample has 45,000 or so clones, with roughly 88% found just once. CDR3 size: 17 residues. From germline, CDR1 is SQVTM and CDR2 ANQGSEA. With 3 bases clipped from V and 2 bases from J, the junction kept 12 bases outside the gene matches. The chain combines TRBV29-1 with TRBJ1-5; TRBD1 matches 8 bases. This TCR came from a female donor with multiple sclerosis, enrolled in a pregnancy study. Sequenced: PBMCs (not recorded whether the cells were cultured). The CDR3 DNA reads TGCAGCGTTGACGAGGACAGGGCCGCTTCGGGCAATCAGCCCCAGCATTTT. Its translation is CSVDEDRAASGNQPQHF.